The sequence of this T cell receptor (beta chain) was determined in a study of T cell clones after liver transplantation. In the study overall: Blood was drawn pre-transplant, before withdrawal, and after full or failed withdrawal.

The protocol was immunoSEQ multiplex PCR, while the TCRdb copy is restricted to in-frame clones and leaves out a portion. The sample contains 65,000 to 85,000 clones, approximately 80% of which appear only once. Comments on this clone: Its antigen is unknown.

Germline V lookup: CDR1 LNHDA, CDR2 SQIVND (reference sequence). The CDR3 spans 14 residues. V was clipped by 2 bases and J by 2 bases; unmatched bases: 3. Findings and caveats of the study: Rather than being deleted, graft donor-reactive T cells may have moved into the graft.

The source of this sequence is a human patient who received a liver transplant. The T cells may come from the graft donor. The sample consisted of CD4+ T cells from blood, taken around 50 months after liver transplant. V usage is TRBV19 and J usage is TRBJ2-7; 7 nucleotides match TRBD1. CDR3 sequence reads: CASSIRQGAYEQYF. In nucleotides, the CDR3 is TGTGCCAGTAGTATAAGGCAGGGGGCCTACGAGCAGTACTTC.